The entry below describes one T cell receptor (beta chain). This record comes from a study of blood T cell repertoires in COVID-19. Study-wide background: Collection of acute and convalescent COVID-19 samples took place in the United States, Italy and Spain.

Under the authors' procedure: Cell counts per sample came from amplifying reference gene primers. The repertoire was sequenced with immunoSEQ multiplex PCR; TCRdb's copy has only in-frame clones and lacks some. V and J calls and clone size are copied from that table; D and trimming were computed from the DNA. The data contain about 140,000 clones, about four fifths of them seen just once; the ten biggest clones take up around 8%. V was shortened by 4 bases and J by 7 bases, with 11 bases between the two germline ends. The CDR3 spans 13 residues. CDR1 is LNHDA and CDR2 is SQIVND in the germline V gene (reference sequence).

This receptor was identified in a human donor in a cohort sampled during active COVID-19. Sequenced: peripheral blood. V usage is TRBV19 and J usage is TRBJ1-5, with D perhaps matching TRBD1 (6 bases). The CDR3 is CASSKTGLQPQHF. The CDR3 DNA sequence: TGTGCCAGTAGTAAAACAGGGCTCCAGCCCCAGCATTTT. Full variable domain (missing parts from reference TRBV19 and TRBJ1-5): DGGITQSPKYLFRKEGQNVTLSCEQNLNHDAMYWYRQDPGQGLRLIYYSQIVNDFQKGDIAEGYSVSREKKESFPLTVTSAQKNPTAFYLCASSKTGLQPQHFGDGTRLSIL.